This T cell receptor (beta chain) was obtained from a study of blood T cell repertoires in COVID-19. On the study more broadly: From the United States, Italy and Spain came samples of acute and convalescent COVID-19. From T cells, B-cell-depleted T cells, or PBMCs came the material, which was cDNA or gDNA.

Original handling: Reference gene primer amplification gave nucleated cell count estimates. Only in-frame clones appear in the TCRdb table, and some are missing; sequencing was by immunoSEQ multiplex PCR. That table furnishes V, J and clone size, whereas the DNA furnished D and trimming. The sample carries approximately 300,000 clones, about 83% recorded once. This clone appeared a single time. The origin of this receptor is a woman aged 50 to 60 with acute or convalescent COVID-19. The sequencing sample was made of peripheral blood.

CDR3 in DNA: TGTGCCAGCAGTGGGGGGGGGACTACACGCACAGATACGCAGTATTTT. It translates to CASSGGGTTRTDTQYF. V is TRBV6-2 or TRBV6-3 and J is TRBJ2-3; 7 bases are a match to TRBD2. V lost 5 bases and J lost 1; bases outside the gene matches: 9. The germline gives CDR1 MNHEY, CDR2 SVGEGT. This CDR3 region has 16 residues.